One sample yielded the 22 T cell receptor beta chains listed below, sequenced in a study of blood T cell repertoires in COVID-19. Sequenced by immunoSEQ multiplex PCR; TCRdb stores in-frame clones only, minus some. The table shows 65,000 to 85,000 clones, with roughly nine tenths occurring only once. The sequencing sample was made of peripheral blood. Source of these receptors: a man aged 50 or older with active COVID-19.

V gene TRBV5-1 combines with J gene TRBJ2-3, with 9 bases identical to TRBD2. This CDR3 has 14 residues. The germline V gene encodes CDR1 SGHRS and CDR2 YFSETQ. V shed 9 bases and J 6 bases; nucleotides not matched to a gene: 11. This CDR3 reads CATRLAASWDTQYF. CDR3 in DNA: TGCGCCACCCGACTAGCGGCAAGCTGGGATACGCAGTATTTT.

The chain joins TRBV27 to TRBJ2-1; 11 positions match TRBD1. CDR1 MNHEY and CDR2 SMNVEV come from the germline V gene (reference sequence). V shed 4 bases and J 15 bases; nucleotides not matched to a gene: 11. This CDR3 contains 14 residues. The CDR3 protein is CASSYTPDRGLSFF. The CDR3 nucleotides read TGTGCCAGCAGTTACACACCGGACAGGGGGCTATCGTTCTTC.

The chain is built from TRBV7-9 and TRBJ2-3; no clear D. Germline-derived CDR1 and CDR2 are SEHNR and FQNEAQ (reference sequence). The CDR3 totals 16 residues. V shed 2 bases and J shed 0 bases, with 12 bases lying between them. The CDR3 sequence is CASSLISLVSTDTQYF. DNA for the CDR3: TGTGCCAGCAGCTTAATTTCGCTAGTAAGCACAGATACGCAGTATTTT.

The CDR3 DNA is TGTGCCTGGAGCCAGAACAGGGTGGCTTTCTTT. It yields the protein CAWSQNRVAFF. This sequence joins TRBV30 and TRBJ1-1, with D possibly matching TRBD1 (6 bases). The CDR3 sequence is 11 residues long. Germline V lookup: CDR1 GTSNPN, CDR2 SVGIG (reference sequence). Trimming took 3 bases from V and 11 from J, leaving 13 bases between them.

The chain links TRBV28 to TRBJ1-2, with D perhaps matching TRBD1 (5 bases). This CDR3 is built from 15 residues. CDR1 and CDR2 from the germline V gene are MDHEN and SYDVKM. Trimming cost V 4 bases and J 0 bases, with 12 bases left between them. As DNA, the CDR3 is TGTGCCAGCAGTTCCCAAGGGGTTTCTAACTATGGCTACACCTTC. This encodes CASSSQGVSNYGYTF.

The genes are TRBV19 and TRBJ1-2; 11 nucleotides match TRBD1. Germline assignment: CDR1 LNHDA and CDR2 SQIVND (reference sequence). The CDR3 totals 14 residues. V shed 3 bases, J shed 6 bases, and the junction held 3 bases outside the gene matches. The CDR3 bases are TGTGCCAGTAGTATCGGACAGGGGGCGCATGGCTACACCTTC. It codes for CASSIGQGAHGYTF.

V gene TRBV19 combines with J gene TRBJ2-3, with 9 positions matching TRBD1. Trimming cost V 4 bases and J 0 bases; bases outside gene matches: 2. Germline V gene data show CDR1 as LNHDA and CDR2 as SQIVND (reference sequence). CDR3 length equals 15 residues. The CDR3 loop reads CASSTQGASTDTQYF. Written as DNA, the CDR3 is TGTGCCAGTAGTACACAGGGGGCCAGCACAGATACGCAGTATTTT.

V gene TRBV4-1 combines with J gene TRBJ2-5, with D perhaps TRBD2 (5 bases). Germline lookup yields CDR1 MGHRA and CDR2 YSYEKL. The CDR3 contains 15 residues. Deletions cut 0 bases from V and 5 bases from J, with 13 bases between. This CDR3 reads CASSQDPGERETQYF. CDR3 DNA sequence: TGCGCCAGCAGCCAAGATCCCGGCGAGCGGGAGACCCAGTACTTC.

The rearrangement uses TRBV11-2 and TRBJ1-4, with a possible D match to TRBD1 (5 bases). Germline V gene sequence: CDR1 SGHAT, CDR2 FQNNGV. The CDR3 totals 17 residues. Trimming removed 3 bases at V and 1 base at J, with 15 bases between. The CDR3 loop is CASSLAGGKVTNEKLFF. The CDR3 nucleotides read TGTGCCAGCAGCTTGGCCGGGGGGAAAGTAACTAATGAAAAACTGTTTTTT. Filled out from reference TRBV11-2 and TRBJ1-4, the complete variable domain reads EAGVAQSPRYKIIEKRQSVAFWCNPISGHATLYWYQQILGQGPKLLIQFQNNGVVDDSQLPKDRFSAERLKGVDSTLKIQPAKLEDSAVYLCASSLAGGKVTNEKLFFGSGTQLSVL.

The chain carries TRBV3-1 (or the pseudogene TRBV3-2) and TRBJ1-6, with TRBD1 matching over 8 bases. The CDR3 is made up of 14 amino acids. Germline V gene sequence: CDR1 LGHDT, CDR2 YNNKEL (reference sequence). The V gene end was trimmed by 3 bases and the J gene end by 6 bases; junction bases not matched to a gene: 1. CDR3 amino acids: CASSHGTGNSPLHF. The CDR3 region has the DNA TGTGCCAGCAGCCACGGGACAGGTAATTCACCCCTCCACTTT.

This CDR3 reads CASSPRTGVQPQHF. Here the CDR3 DNA reads TGTGCCAGCAGCCCCAGGACAGGGGTTCAGCCCCAGCATTTT. The gene calls are TRBV3-1 (or the pseudogene TRBV3-2) and TRBJ1-5, with 9 bases that match TRBD1. The V gene end was trimmed by 4 bases and the J gene end by 6 bases; junction bases not matched to a gene: 4. The CDR3 loop spans 14 amino acids. CDR1 and CDR2 from the germline V gene are LGHDT and YNNKEL (reference sequence).

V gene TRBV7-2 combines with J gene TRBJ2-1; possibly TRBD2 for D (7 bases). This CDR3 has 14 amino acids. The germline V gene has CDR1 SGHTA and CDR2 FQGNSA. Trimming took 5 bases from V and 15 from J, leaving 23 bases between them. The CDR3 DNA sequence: TGTGCCAGCAGCCCGGGGGGCGGGGGTTCCAGCAGGTTCTTC. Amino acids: CASSPGGGGSSRFF.

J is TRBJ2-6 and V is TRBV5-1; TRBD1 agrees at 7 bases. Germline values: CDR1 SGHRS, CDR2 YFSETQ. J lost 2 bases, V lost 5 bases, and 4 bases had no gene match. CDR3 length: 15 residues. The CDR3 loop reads CASSTGDAGANVLTF. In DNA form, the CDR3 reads TGCGCCAGCAGTACAGGGGATGCTGGGGCCAACGTCCTGACTTTC.

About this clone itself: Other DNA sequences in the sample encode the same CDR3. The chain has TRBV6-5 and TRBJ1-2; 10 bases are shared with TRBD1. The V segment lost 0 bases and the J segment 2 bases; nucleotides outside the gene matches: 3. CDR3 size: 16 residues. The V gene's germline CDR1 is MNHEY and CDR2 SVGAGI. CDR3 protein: CASSYSRTGGNYGYTF. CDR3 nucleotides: TGTGCCAGCAGTTACTCGCGGACAGGGGGAAACTATGGCTACACCTTC.

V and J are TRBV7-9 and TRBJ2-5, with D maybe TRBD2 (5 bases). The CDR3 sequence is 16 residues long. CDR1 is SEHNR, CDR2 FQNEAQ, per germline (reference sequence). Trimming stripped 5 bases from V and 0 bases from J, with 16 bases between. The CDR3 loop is CASSLRPGEYQETQYF. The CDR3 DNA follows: TGTGCCAGCAGCCTCCGTCCCGGGGAGTACCAAGAGACCCAGTACTTC.

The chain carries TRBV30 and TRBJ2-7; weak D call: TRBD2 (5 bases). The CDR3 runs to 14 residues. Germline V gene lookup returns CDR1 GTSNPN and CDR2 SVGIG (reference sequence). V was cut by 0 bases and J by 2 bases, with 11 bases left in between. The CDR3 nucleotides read TGTGCCTGGAGTGTAGGACTGCCACCCTACGAGCAGTACTTC. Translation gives CAWSVGLPPYEQYF.

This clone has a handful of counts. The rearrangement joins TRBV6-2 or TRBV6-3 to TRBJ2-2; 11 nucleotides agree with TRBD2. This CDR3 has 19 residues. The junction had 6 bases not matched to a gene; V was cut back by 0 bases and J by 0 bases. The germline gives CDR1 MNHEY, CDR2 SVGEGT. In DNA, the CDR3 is TGTGCCAGCAGTTACTCGAGAACTAGCGGGGGAGCGAACACCGGGGAGCTGTTTTTT. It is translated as CASSYSRTSGGANTGELFF.

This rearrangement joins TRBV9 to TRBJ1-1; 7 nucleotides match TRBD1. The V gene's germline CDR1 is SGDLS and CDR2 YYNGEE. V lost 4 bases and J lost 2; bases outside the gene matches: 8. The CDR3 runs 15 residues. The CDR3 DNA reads TGTGCCAGCAGCACCCTTGGGACAGTTAACACTGAAGCTTTCTTT. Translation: CASSTLGTVNTEAFF.

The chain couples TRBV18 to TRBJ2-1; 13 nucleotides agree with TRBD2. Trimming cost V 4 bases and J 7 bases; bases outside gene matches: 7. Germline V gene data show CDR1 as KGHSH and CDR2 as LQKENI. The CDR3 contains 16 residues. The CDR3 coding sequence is TGTGCCAGCTCACTAAGACTAGCGGGGGGCCGGAATGAGCAGTTCTTC. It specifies CASSLRLAGGRNEQFF.

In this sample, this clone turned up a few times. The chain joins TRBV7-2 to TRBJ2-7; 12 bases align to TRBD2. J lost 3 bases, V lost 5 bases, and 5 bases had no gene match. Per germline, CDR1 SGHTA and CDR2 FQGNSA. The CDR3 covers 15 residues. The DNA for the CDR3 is TGTGCCAGCAGCACCGGGACTAGCGGGCGCTACGAGCAGTACTTC. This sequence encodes CASSTGTSGRYEQYF.

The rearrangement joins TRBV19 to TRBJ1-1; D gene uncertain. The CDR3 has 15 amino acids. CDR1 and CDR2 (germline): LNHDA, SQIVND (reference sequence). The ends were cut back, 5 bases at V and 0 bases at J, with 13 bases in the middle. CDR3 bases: TGTGCCAGTAGTCCCGCGGAGGGCATGAACACTGAAGCTTTCTTT. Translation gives CASSPAEGMNTEAFF.

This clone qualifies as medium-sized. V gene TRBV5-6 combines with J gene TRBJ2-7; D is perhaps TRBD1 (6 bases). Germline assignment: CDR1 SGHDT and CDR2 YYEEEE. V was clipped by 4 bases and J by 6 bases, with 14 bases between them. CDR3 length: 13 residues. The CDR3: CASSLGQRREQYF. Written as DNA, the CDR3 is TGTGCCAGCAGCCTTGGACAGCGGCGCGAGCAGTACTTC.